The T cell receptor (beta chain) described here comes from a study of CD8+ T cells in alopecia areata. Study-wide background: Severity in treated patients was scored by percentage of scalp area affected.

This CDR3 is built from 16 residues. The V end was cut by 5 bases, the J end by 0 bases, with 17 bases between. CDR1 is LNHDA and CDR2 is SQIVND in the germline V gene (reference sequence). This clone has just a few counts. Its antigen is unknown. Treatment noted: oral pan-JAK inhibitor, 5-10 mg twice daily. Extracted RNA was reverse transcribed, and the resulting cDNA served as sequencing template. Data came from immunoSEQ multiplex PCR; TCRdb stores just in-frame clones and leaves some out. The sample holds around 100,000 clones, about 71% seen once. Regarding the study as a whole: TCR sharing was clearer in mice than between patients, perhaps partly owing to patient HLA diversity. Numerous clones, expanded in lesions, remained in scalp and blood during tofacitinib. Scalp sample data also include resident alphabeta T cells from normal skin.

The rearrangement uses TRBV19 and TRBJ2-7; D perhaps matches TRBD1 (6 bases). The source material was CD8+ T cells sorted from blood, sampled at roughly week 45, from a patient treated with tofacitinib. The clonotype was recovered from a human donor with alopecia areata. CDR3 DNA: TGTGCCAGTAGTGGGTTCAACAGGGATAACTCCTACGAGCAGTACTTC. Its protein product is CASSGFNRDNSYEQYF.